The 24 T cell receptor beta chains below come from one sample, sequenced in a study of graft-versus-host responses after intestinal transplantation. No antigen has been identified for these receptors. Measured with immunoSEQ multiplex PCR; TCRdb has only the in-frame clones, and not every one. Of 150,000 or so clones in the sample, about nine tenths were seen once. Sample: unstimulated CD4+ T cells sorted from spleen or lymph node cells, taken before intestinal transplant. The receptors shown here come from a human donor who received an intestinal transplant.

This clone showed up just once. CDR3 sequence reads: CATTMDRARYGYTF. As DNA, the CDR3 is TGTGCCACCACGATGGACAGGGCACGCTATGGCTACACCTTC. The chain joins TRBV10-3 to TRBJ1-2, with TRBD1 matching over 8 bases. V dropped 10 bases and J dropped 4; count of bases not matched to a gene: 11. This CDR3 is 14 amino acids long. Germline CDR1 is ENHRY and CDR2 is SYGVKD.

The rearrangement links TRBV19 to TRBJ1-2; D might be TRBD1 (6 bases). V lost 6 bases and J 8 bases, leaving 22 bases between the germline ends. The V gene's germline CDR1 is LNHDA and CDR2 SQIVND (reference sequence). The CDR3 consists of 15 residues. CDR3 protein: CASSGSNRVKDGYTF. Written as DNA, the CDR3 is TGTGCCAGTAGCGGCTCCAACAGGGTGAAGGACGGCTACACCTTC.

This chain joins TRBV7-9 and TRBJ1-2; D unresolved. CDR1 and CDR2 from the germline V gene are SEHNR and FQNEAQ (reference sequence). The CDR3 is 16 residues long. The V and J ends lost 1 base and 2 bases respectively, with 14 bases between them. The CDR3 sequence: CASSLGSIGENYGYTF. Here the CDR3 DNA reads TGTGCCAGCAGCTTAGGCAGTATCGGGGAGAACTATGGCTACACCTTC.

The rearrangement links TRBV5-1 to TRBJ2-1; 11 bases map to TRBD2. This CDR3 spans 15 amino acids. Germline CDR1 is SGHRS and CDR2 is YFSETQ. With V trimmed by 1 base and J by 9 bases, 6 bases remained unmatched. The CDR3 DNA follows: TGCGCCAGCAGCTTGAAGATAGCGGGAGGGGGTGAGCAGTTCTTC. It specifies CASSLKIAGGGEQFF.

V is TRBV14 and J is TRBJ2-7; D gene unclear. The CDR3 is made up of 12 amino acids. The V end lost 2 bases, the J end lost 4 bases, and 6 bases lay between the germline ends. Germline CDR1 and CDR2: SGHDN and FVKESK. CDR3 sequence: CASSQSFYEQYF. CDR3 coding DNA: TGTGCCAGCAGCCAAAGTTTTTACGAGCAGTACTTC.

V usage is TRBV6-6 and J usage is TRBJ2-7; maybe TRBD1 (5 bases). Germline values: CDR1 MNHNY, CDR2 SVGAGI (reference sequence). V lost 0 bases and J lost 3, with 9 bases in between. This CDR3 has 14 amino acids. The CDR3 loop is CASSYSKGFYEQYF. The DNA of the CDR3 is TGTGCCAGCAGTTACTCGAAGGGGTTCTACGAGCAGTACTTC.

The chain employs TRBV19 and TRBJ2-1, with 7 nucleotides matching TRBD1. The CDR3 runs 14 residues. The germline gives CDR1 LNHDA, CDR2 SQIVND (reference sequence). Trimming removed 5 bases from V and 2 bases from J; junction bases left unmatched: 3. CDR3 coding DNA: TGTGCCAGTAGTGGGCAGGGGGCCTACAATGAGCAGTTCTTC. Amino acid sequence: CASSGQGAYNEQFF.

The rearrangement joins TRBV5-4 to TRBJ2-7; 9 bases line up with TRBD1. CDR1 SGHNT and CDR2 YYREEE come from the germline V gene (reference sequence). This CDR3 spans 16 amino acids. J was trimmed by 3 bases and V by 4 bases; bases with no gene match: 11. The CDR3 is CASSPTGTGNFYEQYF. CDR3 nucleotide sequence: TGTGCCAGCAGCCCAACCGGGACAGGGAATTTCTACGAGCAGTACTTC.

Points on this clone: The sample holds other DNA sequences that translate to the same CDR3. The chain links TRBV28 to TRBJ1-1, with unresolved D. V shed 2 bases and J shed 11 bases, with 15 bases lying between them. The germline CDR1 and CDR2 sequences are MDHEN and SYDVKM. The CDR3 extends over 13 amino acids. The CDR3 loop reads CASSLGFEKAAFF. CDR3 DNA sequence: TGTGCCAGCAGTTTAGGTTTCGAAAAGGCGGCTTTCTTT.

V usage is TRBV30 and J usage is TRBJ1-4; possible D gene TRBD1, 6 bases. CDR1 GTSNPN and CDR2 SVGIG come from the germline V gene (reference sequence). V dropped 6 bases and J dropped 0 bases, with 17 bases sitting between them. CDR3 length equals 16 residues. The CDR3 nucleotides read TGTGCCTGCCTGGGGGACACCGCCGCAACTAATGAAAAACTGTTTTTT. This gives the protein CACLGDTAATNEKLFF.

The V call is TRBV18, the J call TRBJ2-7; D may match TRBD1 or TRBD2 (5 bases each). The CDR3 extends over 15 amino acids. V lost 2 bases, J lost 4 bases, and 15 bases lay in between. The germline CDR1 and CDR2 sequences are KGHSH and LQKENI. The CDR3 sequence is CASSPVGDPEYEQYF. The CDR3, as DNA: TGTGCCAGCTCACCAGTGGGGGACCCGGAGTACGAGCAGTACTTC.

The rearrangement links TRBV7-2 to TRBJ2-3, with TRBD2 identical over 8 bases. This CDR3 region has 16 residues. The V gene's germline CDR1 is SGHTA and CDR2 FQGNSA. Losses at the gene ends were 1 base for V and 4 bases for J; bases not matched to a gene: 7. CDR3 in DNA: TGTGCCAGCAGCTTAGATCGGGAGGGATTCGCAGATACGCAGTATTTT. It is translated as CASSLDREGFADTQYF.

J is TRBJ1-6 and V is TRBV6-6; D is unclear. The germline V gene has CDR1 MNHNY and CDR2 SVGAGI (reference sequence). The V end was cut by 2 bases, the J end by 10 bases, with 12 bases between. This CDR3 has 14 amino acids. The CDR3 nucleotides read TGTGCCAGCAGTTACGGGGATGGAAGCTCACCCCTCCACTTT. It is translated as CASSYGDGSSPLHF.

The CDR3 spells CASSLKDRGSYNSPLHF. The CDR3 nucleotides read TGTGCCAGCAGCTTGAAGGACAGGGGCTCCTATAATTCACCCCTCCACTTT. V and J are TRBV5-8 and TRBJ1-6; 9 nucleotides line up with TRBD1. V gave up 1 base and J gave up 0 bases; unmatched junction bases: 2. The germline CDR1 and CDR2 sequences are SGHTS and YDEGEE. The CDR3 is 17 amino acids.

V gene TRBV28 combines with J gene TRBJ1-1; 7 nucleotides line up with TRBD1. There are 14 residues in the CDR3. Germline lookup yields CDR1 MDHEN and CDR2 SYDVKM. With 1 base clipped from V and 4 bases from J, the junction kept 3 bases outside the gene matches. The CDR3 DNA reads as TGTGCCAGCAGTTTATTGGCAGGGGGCACTGAAGCTTTCTTT. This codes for CASSLLAGGTEAFF.

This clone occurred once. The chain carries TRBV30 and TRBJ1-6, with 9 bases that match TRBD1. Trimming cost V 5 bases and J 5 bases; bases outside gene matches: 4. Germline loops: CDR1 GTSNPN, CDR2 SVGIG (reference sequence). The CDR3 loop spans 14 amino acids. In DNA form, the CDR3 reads TGTGCCTGGCTCCGGGACAGGGATAATTCACCCCTCCACTTT. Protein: CAWLRDRDNSPLHF.

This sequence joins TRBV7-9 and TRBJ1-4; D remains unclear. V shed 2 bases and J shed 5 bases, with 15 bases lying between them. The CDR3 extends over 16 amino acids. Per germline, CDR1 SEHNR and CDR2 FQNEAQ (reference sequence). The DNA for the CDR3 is TGTGCCAGCAGCTTATATTTATCAGGAAGCAATGAAAAACTGTTTTTT. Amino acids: CASSLYLSGSNEKLFF. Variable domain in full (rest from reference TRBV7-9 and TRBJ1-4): DTGVSQNPRHKITKRGQNVTFRCDPISEHNRLYWYRQTLGQGPEFLTYFQNEAQLEKSRLLSDRFSAERPKGSFSTLEIQRTEQGDSAMYLCASSLYLSGSNEKLFFGSGTQLSVL.

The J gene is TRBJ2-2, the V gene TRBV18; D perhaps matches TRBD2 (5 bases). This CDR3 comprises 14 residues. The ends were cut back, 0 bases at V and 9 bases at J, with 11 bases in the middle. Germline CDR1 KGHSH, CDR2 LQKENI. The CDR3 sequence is CASSPPQRRWELFF. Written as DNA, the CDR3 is TGTGCCAGCTCACCACCTCAACGGAGGTGGGAGCTGTTTTTT.

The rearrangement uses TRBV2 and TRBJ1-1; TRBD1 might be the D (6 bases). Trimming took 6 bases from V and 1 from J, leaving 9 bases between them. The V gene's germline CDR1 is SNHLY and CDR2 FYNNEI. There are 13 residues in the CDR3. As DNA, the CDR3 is TGTGCCAGCAGGAGAGGGGGGAACACTGAAGCTTTCTTT. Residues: CASRRGGNTEAFF.

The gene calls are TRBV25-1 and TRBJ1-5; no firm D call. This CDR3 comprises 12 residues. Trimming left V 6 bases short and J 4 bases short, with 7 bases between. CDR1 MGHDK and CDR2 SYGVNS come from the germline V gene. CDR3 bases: TGTGCCAGCAGCGCCGCTAATCAGCCCCAGCATTTT. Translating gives CASSAANQPQHF.

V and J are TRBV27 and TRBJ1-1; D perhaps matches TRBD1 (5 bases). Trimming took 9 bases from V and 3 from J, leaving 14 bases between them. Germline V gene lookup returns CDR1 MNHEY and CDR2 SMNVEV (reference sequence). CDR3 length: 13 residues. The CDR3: CASRDRVDTEAFF. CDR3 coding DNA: TGTGCCAGTCGCGACAGAGTGGACACTGAAGCTTTCTTT.

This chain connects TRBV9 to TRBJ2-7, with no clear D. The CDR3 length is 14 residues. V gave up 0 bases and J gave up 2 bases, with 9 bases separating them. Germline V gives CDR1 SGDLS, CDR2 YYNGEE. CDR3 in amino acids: CASSVAGSAYEQYF. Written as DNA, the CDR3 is TGTGCCAGCAGCGTAGCTGGGTCAGCCTACGAGCAGTACTTC. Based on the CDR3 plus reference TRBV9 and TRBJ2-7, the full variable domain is DSGVTQTPKHLITATGQRVTLRCSPRSGDLSVYWYQQSLDQGLQFLIQYYNGEERAKGNILERFSAQQFPDLHSELNLSSLELGDSALYFCASSVAGSAYEQYFGPGTRLTVT.

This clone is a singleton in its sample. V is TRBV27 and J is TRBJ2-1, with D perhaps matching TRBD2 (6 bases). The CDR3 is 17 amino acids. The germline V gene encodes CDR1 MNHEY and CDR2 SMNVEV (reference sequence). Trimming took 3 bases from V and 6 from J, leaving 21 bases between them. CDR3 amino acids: CASSFVAFRLVPNEQFF. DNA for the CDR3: TGTGCCAGCAGTTTTGTGGCCTTCCGACTAGTACCCAATGAGCAGTTCTTC.

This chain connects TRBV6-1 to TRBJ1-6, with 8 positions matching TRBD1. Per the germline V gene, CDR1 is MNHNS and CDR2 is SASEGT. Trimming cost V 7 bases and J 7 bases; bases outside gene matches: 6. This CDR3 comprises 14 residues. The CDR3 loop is CASTWDRTNSPLHF. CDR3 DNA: TGTGCCAGCACCTGGGACAGGACGAATTCACCCCTCCACTTT.